The rows below give T cell receptor beta chains drawn from one sample of a study of PD-L1 blockade in urothelial cancer. Clones were read by immunoSEQ multiplex PCR, and TCRdb kept only the in-frame ones, dropping some. The sample shows almost 30,000 clones, about 87% of them seen only once. The specimen was PBMCs, collected around atezolizumab (anti-PD-L1) treatment. The receptors were sampled from a man aged 50 to 59 with urothelial cancer. The CDR3 runs from the conserved cysteine through the conserved F or W. Each record gives: clone size, V gene, J gene, CDR3 length, D gene, CDR3 DNA, CDR3 protein. D genes are given only for firm matches. For some rows the clone size is stated as once, few or many, or as a class when expanded; others skip it.

once,TRBV14,TRBJ2-5,17,TRBD1,TGTGCCAGCAGCCAATCAATCCCGGGACAGGGGCAAGAGACCCAGTACTTC,CASSQSIPGQGQETQYF
NA,TRBV5-4,TRBJ2-7,16,TRBD2,TGTGCCAGCAGCATCGGACTAGCGGGGGCCTCCTACGAGCAGTACTTC,CASSIGLAGASYEQYF
NA,TRBV5-8,TRBJ1-6,14,NA,TGTGCCAGCAGCTTGTTACAGAATAATTCACCCCTCCACTTT,CASSLLQNNSPLHF
NA,TRBV30,TRBJ2-7,12,NA,TGTGCCTGGAGTGTCCGCCGGGGAGAGCAGTACTTC,CAWSVRRGEQYF
NA,TRBV5-6,TRBJ1-4,15,NA,TGTGCCAGCAGCTTGTTCAGAACAACTAATGAAAAACTGTTTTTT,CASSLFRTTNEKLFF
medium-sized,TRBV28,TRBJ1-2,14,NA,TGTGCCAGCATCGCCAGGACACAGTGGAATGGCTACACCTTC,CASIARTQWNGYTF
once,TRBV25-1,TRBJ2-5,15,TRBD1,TGTGCCAGCAGTGTTGTCAGGGGGCAGGGAGAGACCCAGTACTTC,CASSVVRGQGETQYF
NA,TRBV4-3,TRBJ2-1,18,TRBD2,TGCGCCAGCAGCCAAGTAAAATCTGAGCGGGACTCCTACAATGAGCAGTTCTTC,CASSQVKSERDSYNEQFF
once,TRBV6-5,TRBJ2-7,15,NA,TGTGCCAGCAGTTACCAGATACAGGGCTCCTACGAGCAGTACTTC,CASSYQIQGSYEQYF
few,TRBV27,TRBJ2-7,16,TRBD1,TGTGCCAGCGGGCCTTCAATACGACAGGGCCACTACGAGCAGTACTTC,CASGPSIRQGHYEQYF